The source of this T cell receptor beta chain is a study of blood T cell repertoires in COVID-19. Study-wide background: The United States, Italy and Spain supplied acute and convalescent COVID-19 samples. Sources were T cells, B-cell-depleted T cells, or PBMCs; the material itself was cDNA or gDNA.

This clone appeared once. Original handling: Scientists estimated how many nucleated cells there were by amplifying reference gene primers. Sequencing used immunoSEQ multiplex PCR; TCRdb keeps in-frame clones, though not all of them. Clone size and the V and J calls come from that table; the DNA yielded D and trimming. The data hold 200,000 or so clones, with around 80% observed a single time. The specimen sequenced was peripheral blood. This TCR derives from a human donor in a cohort sampled during active COVID-19.

The CDR3 DNA reads as TGTGCCAGTAGTTTACTAGCGGGGACGGCGGAGACCCAGTACTTC. Translation gives CASSLLAGTAETQYF. The J gene is TRBJ2-5, the V gene TRBV19; TRBD2 aligns across 10 bases. The V gene end was trimmed by 5 bases and the J gene end by 5 bases; junction bases not matched to a gene: 8. The CDR3 extends over 15 amino acids. The germline gives CDR1 LNHDA, CDR2 SQIVND (reference sequence). The full variable domain, its missing parts supplied by reference TRBV19 and TRBJ2-5, is DGGITQSPKYLFRKEGQNVTLSCEQNLNHDAMYWYRQDPGQGLRLIYYSQIVNDFQKGDIAEGYSVSREKKESFPLTVTSAQKNPTAFYLCASSLLAGTAETQYFGPGTRLLVL.